This T cell receptor beta chain is from a study of blood T cell repertoires in COVID-19. This clone was counted a few times. The germline V and J ends were trimmed by 5 bases and 8 bases, with 18 bases remaining between them. The germline V gene has CDR1 LNHDA and CDR2 SQIVND (reference sequence). This CDR3 is built from 15 residues. Data came from immunoSEQ multiplex PCR; TCRdb stores just in-frame clones and leaves some out. Of around 160,000 clones in the sample, about 86% were seen once. This chain joins TRBV19 and TRBJ1-4; possibly TRBD1 for D (6 bases). The sequencing sample was made of peripheral blood. The TCR originated in a woman in her seventies with COVID-19, enrolled during active disease. CDR3 protein: CASSLTQGPAEKLFF. The CDR3 DNA reads as TGTGCCAGTAGTTTGACTCAGGGGCCCGCGGAAAAACTGTTTTTT.